The clone carrying this TCR beta chain was observed at least ten times. Its antigen is as yet unknown. Unique molecular identifiers were used in preparing the TCRbeta library. A single record per CDR3 protein comes from TCRdb applying MiXCR to the PCR reads. The data show roughly 200,000 distinct CDR3 sequences, with about 6.6% seen just once and just over 5.5% held by the top ten. The data were taken from a study of T-cell reconstitution after alpha-beta-depleted transplantation in children. Overall study findings and caveats: Approximately two months post-transplant, alpha-beta T cells reportedly originated from several hundred expanded graft clones. Surviving recipient cells, namely T cells and thymic progenitors, were the source of high day-60 TCRbeta diversity in some patients. From newly produced T cells came most of the T-cell counts and diversity one year after transplant.

Germline lookup yields CDR1 MGHDK and CDR2 SYGVNS. The length of the CDR3 is 13 residues. V lost 0 bases and J 3 bases, leaving 4 bases between the germline ends. Source: PBMCs, taken before TCRalphabeta/CD19-depleted stem cell transplant. The TCR sequence derives from a boy aged 2 to 10 with acute lymphoblastic leukemia, due to receive a stem cell transplant. The chain uses TRBV25-1 and TRBJ2-3; D is unresolved. The CDR3 protein is CASSEYKTDTQYF. For the CDR3, the DNA is TGTGCCAGCAGTGAATATAAGACAGATACGCAGTATTTT. The complete variable domain, with remaining parts taken from reference TRBV25-1 and TRBJ2-3, reads EADIYQTPRYLVIGTGKKITLECSQTMGHDKMYWYQQDPGMELHLIHYSYGVNSTEKGDLSSESTVSRIRTEHFPLTLESARPSHTSQYLCASSEYKTDTQYFGPGTRLTVL.